This T cell receptor beta chain came from a study of T cell clonotyping in hematopoietic cell transplantation (dated by TCRdb to 2020 to 2023). Context from the whole study: Pretransplant samples from recipients were collected after cytoreduction. A total of under 150 blood samples were collected in the study from approximately 32 consecutive transplant recipients and their related donors. Recruitment of patients ran from late 2015 to early 2017, and follow-up continued until late 2020 or until death.

The immunoSEQ assay, a bias-controlled multiplex PCR with V- and J-specific primers, was used to amplify TCR beta CDR3 regions from genomic DNA. A second PCR step added a proprietary barcode and Illumina adapter sequences to the CDR3 amplicons. CDR3 libraries were sequenced on an Illumina MiSeq instrument. The source study handled its data this way. Export and quality control were performed with immunoSEQ Analyzer 3.0, and downstream analyses were performed with R Bioconductor and Immunarch. Only productive rearrangements within the normalized downsampled data set were used in the calculation of repertoire metrics. In the normalized cohort, clonotypes with more than 5 templates were defined as pathologically expanded. The Inverse Simpson Index was used to measure repertoire diversity. To capture all clonotypes, the CMV-specificity analyses were run on the non-normalized data set. TCRdb took over this immuneACCESS table, retaining in-frame rearrangements with V and J assigned. Such tables are incomplete; in checked studies, under half of the missing clones stem from an unresolved V gene, and the remainder is unexplained. V and J calls and clone size are given by that table; D and trimming were obtained from the DNA. Across this sample there are about 6,800 clones, with almost 90% seen only once. The ten largest make up about 3.6% of the sample.

The sample's time point label, in plain terms: recipient sample about 28 days before transplant, after cytoreduction. Blood samples were obtained from recipients approximately 28 days before transplant and at days 30, 100 and 180 after transplant. Using Nuclei Lysis Solution, genomic DNA was extracted from unfractionated peripheral blood mononuclear cells that were either fresh or cryopreserved. The full study reports these points: After transplant, TCR diversity in recipients dropped, and pathologically expanded clonotypes increased progressively from day 30 to day 180. Broader posttransplant TCR repertoire diversity was predicted by donor and pretransplant recipient Inverse Simpson Index values. Sample size was limited, and cells were not sorted, so CD4 and CD8 repertoire contributions could not be separated. Only a small fraction of recipient repertoires overlapped donor repertoires, with over 95% appearing de novo at the given depth.

As regards this clone: No cognate antigen has been identified for it. The record has no base qualities; no much larger clone is one base away.

CDR1 SGDLS and CDR2 YYNGEE are derived from the germline V gene. The CDR3 holds 14 amino acids from the cysteine to the phenylalanine. This entry keeps only the CDR3 DNA: 42 bases, framed from base 1. V loses 4 bases of germline sequence and J loses 9 bases, and the interval between the two ends is 17 bases. The sequence came from a man aged 30 to 39 with acute myeloid leukemia. Some clones in this sample may be carry-over from other donors' samples. The specimen comprised peripheral blood mononuclear cells, sampled before stem cell transplant. Recombination connected TRBV9 to TRBJ2-1; the D gene cannot be resolved beyond TRBD1 or TRBD2, each matching 5 bases. CDR3 sequence: CASSLATAPGEQFF. At the DNA level, the sequence is TGTGCCAGCAGCTTAGCGACAGCCCCGGGTGAGCAGTTCTTC.